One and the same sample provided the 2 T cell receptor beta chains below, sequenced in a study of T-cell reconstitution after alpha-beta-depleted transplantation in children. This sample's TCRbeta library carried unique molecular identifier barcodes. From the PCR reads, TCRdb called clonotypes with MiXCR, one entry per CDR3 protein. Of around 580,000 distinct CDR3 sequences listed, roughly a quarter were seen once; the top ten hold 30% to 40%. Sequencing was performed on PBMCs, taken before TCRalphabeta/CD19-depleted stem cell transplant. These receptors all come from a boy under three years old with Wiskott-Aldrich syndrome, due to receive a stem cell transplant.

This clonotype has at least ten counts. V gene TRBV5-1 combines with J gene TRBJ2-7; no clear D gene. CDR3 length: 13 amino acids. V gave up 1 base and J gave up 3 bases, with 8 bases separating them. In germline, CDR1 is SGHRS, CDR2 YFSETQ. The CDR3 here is CASSLNRDYEQYF. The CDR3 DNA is TGCGCCAGCAGCTTGAATAGGGACTACGAGCAGTACTTC.

For the CDR3, the DNA is TGTGCCACCAGTGCGCGGCCTAGAGCGGGGGCGAACACCGGGGAGCTGTTTTTT. It translates to CATSARPRAGANTGELFF. The V gene is TRBV24-1, the J gene TRBJ2-2; 8 positions match TRBD2. Germline-derived CDR1 and CDR2 are KGHDR and SFDVKD. V lost 5 bases to trimming and J lost 0 bases; unmatched junction nucleotides: 10. The CDR3 length is 18 residues.